This T cell receptor (beta chain) emerged from a study of cytomegalovirus exposure and HLA in healthy donors (dated by TCRdb to 2016 to 2017). Regarding the study in general: The 500 to 800 repertoires of the first cohort and the 95 to 150 validation repertoires were produced on the same platform, according to a later analysis. Besides the first cohort of 500 to 700 subjects, a separate validation cohort made up of 120 different subjects was used. The study combined high-throughput TCR immunosequencing, statistical association of individual TCRs with disease status, and machine learning to predict cytomegalovirus infection status. The study aimed to test whether signatures of past pathogen exposure could be identified by cataloging public T cell receptors.

Results the study describes overall, beyond this receptor: The study listed approximately 150 TCR beta chains as associated with cytomegalovirus. The authors suggested that the approach could potentially be extended to other disease states and immunological phenotypes. The validation cohort had no HLA typing available for a later analysis, so co-occurrence within that cohort was assessed over all 120 or so repertoires. Three of the identified cytomegalovirus-associated TCR beta chains were confirmed in vitro to be specific for cytomegalovirus antigens. Across donors, most TCR sequences were observed very rarely, whereas some public TCRs were present in many individuals. In a later analysis, TCRs clustered in the first cohort were found to also tend to co-occur in the 120 or so validation repertoires, with approximately 95% of cluster scores above 0. In both the original and validation cohorts, the classifier was reported to diagnose cytomegalovirus status with high specificity and sensitivity.

CDR1 and CDR2 were assigned from the germline V gene as SNHLY and FYNNEI. From cysteine to phenylalanine, the CDR3 is 14 amino acids long. The DNA shown is the 42-base CDR3, in frame from base 1. Trimming takes 2 bases from V and 9 bases from J, and the germline ends sit 11 bases apart. The donors belonged to the validation cohort of 120 subjects, which was separate from the roughly 670-subject first cohort. Libraries were made using the immunoSEQ multiplex PCR assay. Processing in the source paper ran as follows. A statistical classification framework was developed to diagnose cytomegalovirus status using the catalog of TCR beta chain sequences. The table was pulled from immuneACCESS by TCRdb, which kept in-frame rearrangements only. Such tables lose some clones; where checked, under half of the loss comes from unresolved V genes, and the rest has no known cause. The D gene and trimming were derived from the DNA, and the V and J assignments and clone size from that table. The sample yields around 300,000 clones; approximately 91% were counted once. Approximately 0.9% of the sample belongs to the ten largest clones.

Worth noting for this clone: Its antigen is still unknown. No base qualities exist here, and no much larger clone lies one base off it.

The chain links TRBV2 with TRBJ1-6, and TRBD1 may be the D gene, going by 6 matching bases. This TCR derives from a man under 40 in good health and CMV-seronegative. The sequenced sample was PBMCs. The sequence in DNA is TGTGCCAGCAGTGAAACCAGGGGTGGTTCACCCCTCCACTTT. This gives the protein CASSETRGGSPLHF. The full variable domain, with segments outside the CDR3 supplied by the reference TRBV2 and TRBJ1-6 proteins, appears as EPEVTQTPSHQVTQMGQEVILRCVPISNHLYFYWYRQILGQKVEFLVSFYNNEISEKSEIFDDQFSVERPDGSNFTLKIRSTKLEDSAMYFCASSETRGGSPLHFGNGTRLTVT.